This T cell receptor (beta chain) was documented in a study of control samples from healthy donors and cancer patients. TCRdb's table, derived via immunoSEQ multiplex PCR, lists solely in-frame clones and lacks some. The table lists about 96,000 clones, approximately 93% of them singletons. The sequenced sample was blood. This sequence was found in a man aged 18 to 29 in good health.

CDR3 coding DNA: TGTGCCAGTAGTATCCGGGACAGATTGAACACTGAAGCTTTCTTT. Protein: CASSIRDRLNTEAFF. The chain couples TRBV19 to TRBJ1-1, with 7 bases identical to TRBD1. The CDR3 spans 15 residues. The V gene end was trimmed by 3 bases and the J gene end by 0 bases; junction bases not matched to a gene: 4. Per the germline V gene, CDR1 is LNHDA and CDR2 is SQIVND (reference sequence).